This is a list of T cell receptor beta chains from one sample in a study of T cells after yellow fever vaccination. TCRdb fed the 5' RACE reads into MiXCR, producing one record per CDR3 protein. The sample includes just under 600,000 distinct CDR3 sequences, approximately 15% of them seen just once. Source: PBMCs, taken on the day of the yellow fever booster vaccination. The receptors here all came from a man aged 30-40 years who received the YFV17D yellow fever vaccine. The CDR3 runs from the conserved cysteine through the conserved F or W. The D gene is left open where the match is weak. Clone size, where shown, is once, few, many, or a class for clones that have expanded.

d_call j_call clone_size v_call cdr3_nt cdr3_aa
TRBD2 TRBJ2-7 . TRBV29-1 TGCAGCGTGGCCACTGCTAGCGGGAGTTTAAGCGAGCAGTACTTC CSVATASGSLSEQYF
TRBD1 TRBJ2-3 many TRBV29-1 TGCAGCGTTTCACGTGGGACAGGGGGTAACACAGATACGCAGTATTTT CSVSRGTGGNTDTQYF
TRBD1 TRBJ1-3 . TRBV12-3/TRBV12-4 TGTGCCAGCAGTTTATGGGACAGCAGTAAAATCTCTGGAAACACCATATATTTT CASSLWDSSKISGNTIYF
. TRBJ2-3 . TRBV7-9 TGTGCCAGCAGCTTTTGGCAGGACTCGACAGATACGCAGTATTTT CASSFWQDSTDTQYF
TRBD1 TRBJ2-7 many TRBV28 TGTGCCAGCAGAAGCCCCGGGACAGGAGTCGAGCAGTACTTC CASRSPGTGVEQYF
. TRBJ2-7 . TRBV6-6 TGTGCCAGCAGTTCCATACGGGAGATGGTCTTC CASSSIREMVF
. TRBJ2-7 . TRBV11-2 TGTGCCAGCAGCCCAAACATGAGGGAGCAGTACTTC CASSPNMREQYF
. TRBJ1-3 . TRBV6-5 TGTGCCAGCAGTTACTCATCGAGCTCTGGAAACACCATCTATTTT CASSYSSSSGNTIYF
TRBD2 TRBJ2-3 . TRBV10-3 TGTGCCATCGAAGCGGGAGGGTCCGATACGCAGTATTTT CAIEAGGSDTQYF
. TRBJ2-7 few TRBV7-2 TGTGCCAGCAGCTTAGCGATACCTGACTACGAGCAGTACTTC CASSLAIPDYEQYF
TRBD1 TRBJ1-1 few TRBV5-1 TGCGCCAGCAGCGGGTGGACAGGTTTGAACACTGAAGCTTTCTTT CASSGWTGLNTEAFF
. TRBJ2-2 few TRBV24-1 TGTGCCACATTGGCAGAGAACACCGGGGAGCTGTTTTTT CATLAENTGELFF
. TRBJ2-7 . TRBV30 TGTGCCTGGAAGACTCGAATCCGGCAGTACTTC CAWKTRIRQYF
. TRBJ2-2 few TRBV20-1 TGCAGTGCTAGATGGGAGCGGACGAACACCGGGGAGCTGTTTTTT CSARWERTNTGELFF
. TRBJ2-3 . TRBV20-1 TGCAGTGCTAGGATGGCCACCCTCCTCATCGGGGATACGCAGTATTTT CSARMATLLIGDTQYF
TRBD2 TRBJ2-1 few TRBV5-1 TGCGCCAGCAGCCAGGGGCTAGCGGGAGGGCCTAATGAGCAGTTCTTC CASSQGLAGGPNEQFF
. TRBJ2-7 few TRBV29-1 TGCAGCGTTGCCAACAGGGGACTTGGGGACGAGCAGTACTTC CSVANRGLGDEQYF
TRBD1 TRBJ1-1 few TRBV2 TGTGCCAGCAGGGTGACGACAGGGATGAACACTGAAGCTTTCTTT CASRVTTGMNTEAFF
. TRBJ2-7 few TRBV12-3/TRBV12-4 TGTGCCAGCAGTTTACAGTGGGGTCACGAGCAGTACTTC CASSLQWGHEQYF
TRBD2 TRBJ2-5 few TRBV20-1 TGCAGTGCTAGAGAGGGGAGGCTAGCGGGAGATCGGGAGACCCAGTACTTC CSAREGRLAGDRETQYF
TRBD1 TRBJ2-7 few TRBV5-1 TGCGCCAGCAGCTGGACAGGAGACTCCTACGAGCAGTACTTC CASSWTGDSYEQYF
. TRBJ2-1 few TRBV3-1 TGTGCCAGCAGCCAGGGCGGGAGACAGGTCTACAATGAGCAGTTCTTC CASSQGGRQVYNEQFF
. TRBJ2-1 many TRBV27 TGTGCCAGCAGTTTCGGTGGGTCCTACAATGAGCAGTTCTTC CASSFGGSYNEQFF
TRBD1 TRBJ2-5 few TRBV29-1 TGCAGCGTGCTATTCCGGGACAGGGGAGGAGAGACCCAGTACTTC CSVLFRDRGGETQYF
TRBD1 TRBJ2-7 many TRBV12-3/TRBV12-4 TGTGCCAGCAGTTTCGGGACAGCTACTAGCTACGAGCAGTACTTC CASSFGTATSYEQYF
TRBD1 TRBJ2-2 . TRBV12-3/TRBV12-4 TGTGCCAGAAGGAAGACAGGGGTTACTGGGGAGCTGTTTTTT CARRKTGVTGELFF
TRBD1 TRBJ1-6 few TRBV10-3 TGTGCCATCGGAGGAGGGGGCTCGAAGTCACCCCTCCACTTT CAIGGGGSKSPLHF
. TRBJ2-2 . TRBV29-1 TGCAGCGTTGAGCTGTCGGGCCTAAACACCGGGGAGCTGTTTTTT CSVELSGLNTGELFF
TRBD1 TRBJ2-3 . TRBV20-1 TGCAGTGCTAGGACAGGGGGTAGAGATACGCAGTATTTT CSARTGGRDTQYF
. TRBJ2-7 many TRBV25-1 TGTGCCAGCAGTGATTCGTTAGGCAGGGGCAACTCCTATAACTACGAGCAGTACTTC CASSDSLGRGNSYNYEQYF